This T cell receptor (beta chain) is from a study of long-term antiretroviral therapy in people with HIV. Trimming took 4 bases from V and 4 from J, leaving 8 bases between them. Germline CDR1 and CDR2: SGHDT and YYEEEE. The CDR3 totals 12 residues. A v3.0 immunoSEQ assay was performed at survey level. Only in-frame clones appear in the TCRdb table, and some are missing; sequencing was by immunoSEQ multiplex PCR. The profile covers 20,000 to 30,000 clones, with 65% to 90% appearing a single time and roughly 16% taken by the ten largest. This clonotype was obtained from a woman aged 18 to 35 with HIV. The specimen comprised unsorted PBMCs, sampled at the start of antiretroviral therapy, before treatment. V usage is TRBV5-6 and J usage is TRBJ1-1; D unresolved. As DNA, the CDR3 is TGTGCCAGCAGCGGATATGGCACTGAAGCTTTCTTT. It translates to CASSGYGTEAFF. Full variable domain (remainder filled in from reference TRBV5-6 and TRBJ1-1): DAGVTQSPTHLIKTRGQQVTLRCSPKSGHDTVSWYQQALGQGPQFIFQYYEEEERQRGNFPDRFSGHQFPNYSSELNVNALLLGDSALYLCASSGYGTEAFFGQGTRLTVV.